This T cell receptor (beta chain) was identified during a study of T cell repertoires in cytomegalovirus infection. TCRdb reanalysed the reads using MiXCR and keeps one entry per CDR3 protein. The data show roughly 310,000 distinct CDR3 sequences, with under 35% seen just once and over 15% held by the top ten. For this clonotype: Its antigen is unidentified.

The sequencing used cultured PBMCs, collected from culture after CMV antigen stimulation. This receptor was obtained from a human donor in good health (CMV status not recorded). Some clones in this sample may be carry-over from other donors' samples.

As DNA, the CDR3 is TGTGCCACCAACCTTGAGACAGGGGGGTATGAGCAGTTCTTC. It yields the protein CATNLETGGYEQFF. The gene calls are TRBV2 and TRBJ2-1; TRBD1 matches 9 bases. Trimming at V came to 10 bases and at J to 8 bases, leaving 12 bases not matched to a gene. The CDR3 extends over 14 amino acids. Germline V gene sequence: CDR1 SNHLY, CDR2 FYNNEI.